These 30 T cell receptor beta chains came from one sample sequenced in a study of blood T cell repertoires in COVID-19. TCRdb keeps only in-frame clones here, not all; method: immunoSEQ multiplex PCR. The top ten clones hold about 1.7% of a sample with approximately 150,000 clones, about 90% of them seen once. The sequencing input was peripheral blood. Receptor source: a woman aged 45-60 years with acute or convalescent COVID-19.

The chain is built from TRBV4-1 and TRBJ2-6; 14 bases agree with TRBD2. Germline V gene lookup returns CDR1 MGHRA and CDR2 YSYEKL. With 4 bases clipped from V and 1 base from J, the junction kept 3 bases outside the gene matches. The CDR3 is 18 residues long. CDR3 sequence: CASSLGTSGSSGANVLTF. The CDR3 nucleotides are TGCGCCAGCAGCCTAGGGACTAGCGGGAGTTCTGGGGCCAACGTCCTGACTTTC.

This rearrangement joins TRBV5-1 to TRBJ2-2; 8 nucleotides align to TRBD2. The ends lost 0 bases at V and 5 bases at J; junction bases unmatched: 9. The CDR3 length is 17 residues. Germline-derived CDR1 and CDR2 are SGHRS and YFSETQ. The CDR3 reads CASSLASGGILTGELFF. The CDR3 nucleotides are TGCGCCAGCAGCTTGGCCAGCGGGGGTATTTTAACCGGGGAGCTGTTTTTT.

The rearrangement joins TRBV5-6 to TRBJ1-2; unclear D gene. The CDR3 runs to 15 residues. The germline V gene has CDR1 SGHDT and CDR2 YYEEEE. Trimming shortened V by 0 bases and J by 7 bases, and 16 bases separated the two germline ends. This CDR3 reads CASSLGSAAFRGYTF. The CDR3 DNA follows: TGTGCCAGCAGCTTGGGTAGCGCGGCTTTCCGTGGCTACACCTTC.

This clone was detected only a few times. V and J are TRBV27 and TRBJ1-6, with no clear D. V dropped 3 bases and J dropped 0 bases, with 15 bases sitting between them. The CDR3 spans 18 residues. CDR1 and CDR2 (germline): MNHEY, SMNVEV (reference sequence). The CDR3 bases are TGTGCCAGCAGTTTTCGGCGGGCAGCTTTCTCCTATAATTCACCCCTCCACTTT. Translation: CASSFRRAAFSYNSPLHF.

This clone was recorded only once. The chain combines TRBV9 with TRBJ2-2, with TRBD2 as a possible D gene (6 bases). The CDR3 covers 16 residues. The V end was cut by 3 bases, the J end by 5 bases, with 17 bases between. Germline values: CDR1 SGDLS, CDR2 YYNGEE. The CDR3 coding sequence is TGTGCCAGCAGCGAGGATGACCGGGCGGGGACCGGGGAGCTGTTTTTT. The encoded protein is CASSEDDRAGTGELFF.

This clone has a single count. The chain combines TRBV5-4 with TRBJ2-1, with a tentative D call TRBD1 (6 bases). V was cut by 5 bases and J by 5 bases, with 20 bases left in between. From germline, CDR1 is SGHNT and CDR2 YYREEE (reference sequence). The CDR3 runs 16 residues. The CDR3 spells CASSWEVDSLNNEQFF. CDR3 nucleotide sequence: TGTGCCAGCAGTTGGGAAGTGGACAGCCTCAACAATGAGCAGTTCTTC.

V is TRBV5-1 and J is TRBJ1-1; 7 bases map to TRBD1. Germline trimming cut 3 bases from V and 2 bases from J; bases unmatched to any gene: 4. In germline, CDR1 is SGHRS, CDR2 YFSETQ. The CDR3 has 14 amino acids. CDR3 residues: CASSWGQTNTEAFF. The CDR3 coding sequence is TGCGCCAGCAGCTGGGGACAGACTAACACTGAAGCTTTCTTT.

This chain joins TRBV27 and TRBJ2-4; D may be TRBD2 (6 bases). Germline-derived CDR1 and CDR2 are MNHEY and SMNVEV (reference sequence). The CDR3 has 14 residues. Trimming took 5 bases from V and 0 from J, leaving 8 bases between them. The CDR3 is CASSSGLAKNIQYF. CDR3 coding DNA: TGTGCCAGCAGTAGCGGGTTAGCCAAAAACATTCAGTACTTC.

J is TRBJ1-6 and V is TRBV6-6, with D possibly TRBD1 on 5 matching bases. The CDR3 extends over 15 amino acids. In germline, CDR1 is MNHNY, CDR2 SVGAGI (reference sequence). The V gene lost 6 bases and the J gene lost 2 bases, with 11 bases spanning the gap. The CDR3 sequence is CASRPRTTYNSPLHF. CDR3 sequence (DNA): TGTGCCAGCAGACCAAGGACAACCTATAATTCACCCCTCCACTTT.

The V gene is TRBV28, the J gene TRBJ2-3; 10 bases are shared with TRBD2. V gave up 1 base and J gave up 0 bases; unmatched junction bases: 4. Germline V gene data show CDR1 as MDHEN and CDR2 as SYDVKM. The length of the CDR3 is 17 residues. CDR3 nucleotide sequence: TGTGCCAGCAGTTTATTTTCTAGCGGGGGTAGCACAGATACGCAGTATTTT. Translated, it gives CASSLFSSGGSTDTQYF.

The J gene is TRBJ1-5, the V gene TRBV28; no definite D call. Trimming took off 4 bases at V and 10 bases at J, with 11 bases between the two ends. CDR1 and CDR2 from the germline V gene are MDHEN and SYDVKM. The length of the CDR3 is 12 residues. Here the CDR3 reads CASSSSKIPQHF. The CDR3 bases are TGTGCCAGCAGTTCCAGTAAAATACCCCAGCATTTT.

The CDR3 sequence is CASSLDTGVYNEQFF. In DNA, the CDR3 is TGTGCCAGCAGCCTGGACACGGGGGTCTACAATGAGCAGTTCTTC. The gene calls are TRBV5-4 and TRBJ2-1; D may be TRBD2 (6 bases). The CDR3 has 15 residues. The V gene's germline CDR1 is SGHNT and CDR2 YYREEE (reference sequence). Between the trimmed V and J ends, which lost 4 bases and 3 bases, there was a span of 14 bases.

The chain recombines TRBV10-3 with TRBJ1-5; 12 positions match TRBD1. Trimming took 3 bases from V and 6 from J; bases not matched to a gene: 6. The CDR3 consists of 16 residues. The germline V gene encodes CDR1 ENHRY and CDR2 SYGVKD. The CDR3 loop is CAISDPGQGASQPQHF. As DNA, the CDR3 is TGTGCCATCAGTGACCCGGGACAGGGGGCGAGTCAGCCCCAGCATTTT.

Only one count was recorded for this clone. Written as DNA, the CDR3 is TGCGCCAGCAGCTTGCAGGCGGGGGGGCCCCATGAGCAGTTCTTC. As protein: CASSLQAGGPHEQFF. The chain uses TRBV5-1 and TRBJ2-1, with 9 bases that match TRBD2. Germline assignment: CDR1 SGHRS and CDR2 YFSETQ. V gave up 1 base and J gave up 8 bases; unmatched junction bases: 7. CDR3 size: 15 residues.

The CDR3 protein is CASSLTLNSPLHF. DNA of the CDR3: TGTGCCAGCAGTTTAACATTAAATTCACCCCTCCACTTT. V gene TRBV12-3 or TRBV12-4 combines with J gene TRBJ1-6; D unclear. The CDR3 sequence is 13 residues long. V lost 2 bases and J lost 7, with 6 bases in between.

This chain uses TRBV28 with TRBJ1-6; D may be TRBD1 (5 bases). From germline, CDR1 is MDHEN and CDR2 SYDVKM. The CDR3 runs 17 residues. V shed 2 bases and J shed 0 bases, with 11 bases lying between them. DNA for the CDR3: TGTGCCAGCAGTTTACCCAGGGCGAGCTCCTATAATTCACCCCTCCACTTT. Its translation: CASSLPRASSYNSPLHF.

V is TRBV5-1 and J is TRBJ2-7, with TRBD1 identical over 10 bases. Germline V lookup: CDR1 SGHRS, CDR2 YFSETQ. The CDR3 has 14 amino acids. Trimming removed 1 base from V and 5 bases from J; junction bases left unmatched: 3. The DNA for the CDR3 is TGCGCCAGCAGCTTGAGGACAGGGGGAAACGAGCAGTACTTC. This codes for CASSLRTGGNEQYF.

To note about this clone: Other nucleotide sequences from this sample produce the same CDR3. The chain has TRBV25-1 and TRBJ1-4; 10 nucleotides match TRBD1. Germline V CDR1 and CDR2: MGHDK, SYGVNS. The CDR3 is 14 amino acids. V was pared by 8 bases and J by 8 bases, with 8 bases of the junction left unmatched. CDR3 DNA sequence: TGTGCCAGCTCAGGCGGGACAGGGGTAGAAAAACTGTTTTTT. Protein: CASSGGTGVEKLFF.

J is TRBJ1-2 and V is TRBV12-3 or TRBV12-4, with a tentative D call TRBD1 (5 bases). This CDR3 spans 13 amino acids. V shed 6 bases and J shed 4 bases, with 12 bases lying between them. The CDR3 is CASSGGTVYGYTF. The CDR3, as DNA: TGTGCCAGCAGCGGCGGGACTGTCTATGGCTACACCTTC.

This clone was observed once. The chain carries TRBV5-8 and TRBJ2-1; 13 positions match TRBD2. After removal of 0 bases from V and 0 bases from J, the junction contained 3 bases not matched to a gene. CDR1 is SGHTS, CDR2 YDEGEE, per germline. This CDR3 comprises 18 residues. The DNA of the CDR3 is TGTGCCAGCAGCTTGGCATGGACTAGCGGGAGCTCCTACAATGAGCAGTTCTTC. It specifies CASSLAWTSGSSYNEQFF. The variable domain in full, with the rest retrieved from reference TRBV5-8 and TRBJ2-1, is EAGVTQSPTHLIKTRGQQATLRCSPISGHTSVYWYQQALGLGLQFLLWYDEGEERNRGNFPPRFSGRQFPNYSSELNVNALELEDSALYLCASSLAWTSGSSYNEQFFGPGTRLTVL.

This chain joins TRBV19 and TRBJ1-2, with 7 bases lining up with TRBD1. In germline, CDR1 is LNHDA, CDR2 SQIVND (reference sequence). V was pared by 5 bases and J by 4 bases, with 10 bases of the junction left unmatched. The CDR3 sequence is 15 residues long. The chain's CDR3 is CASSVTGVRGYGYTF. The CDR3 nucleotides read TGTGCCAGTAGTGTTACAGGGGTTAGAGGCTATGGCTACACCTTC.

The chain links TRBV5-1 to TRBJ2-5; 8 bases are a match to TRBD1. V dropped 4 bases and J dropped 2; count of bases not matched to a gene: 7. CDR1 is SGHRS, CDR2 YFSETQ, per germline. The CDR3 extends over 15 amino acids. The CDR3 DNA sequence: TGCGCCAGCAGCCTGGGCCGGACAGGGCAAGAGACCCAGTACTTC. It translates to CASSLGRTGQETQYF.

V usage is TRBV30 and J usage is TRBJ1-2; possibly TRBD1 for D (5 bases). CDR3 length: 14 residues. V lost 7 bases to trimming and J lost 3 bases, with 18 bases between them. Germline V gene lookup returns CDR1 GTSNPN and CDR2 SVGIG (reference sequence). CDR3 bases: TGTGCCTCATCGCTATTTGACAGATACTATGGCTACACCTTC. It encodes CASSLFDRYYGYTF.

Here the CDR3 reads CATSDLLGAGASTGELFF. The CDR3, as DNA: TGTGCCACCAGTGATTTATTAGGAGCGGGGGCTAGCACCGGGGAGCTGTTTTTT. The rearrangement joins TRBV24-1 to TRBJ2-2; 8 nucleotides agree with TRBD2. The J segment lost 4 bases and the V segment lost 1 base, leaving 10 bases of the junction unmatched. There are 18 residues in the CDR3. CDR1 and CDR2 (germline): KGHDR, SFDVKD.

This clone was observed once. The chain employs TRBV3-1 (or the pseudogene TRBV3-2) and TRBJ2-2; TRBD2 agrees at 9 bases. Germline CDR1 reads LGHDT; CDR2 reads YNNKEL (reference sequence). Trimming took 4 bases from V and 13 from J; bases not matched to a gene: 13. The CDR3 has 15 amino acids. For the CDR3, the DNA is TGTGCCAGCAGCCCTCCTCTAGCGCGGGGGGGCAGGCTGTTTTTT. Its protein product is CASSPPLARGGRLFF.

This sequence joins TRBV27 and TRBJ1-4; 8 bases map to TRBD1. V gave up 6 bases and J gave up 6 bases; unmatched junction bases: 6. The CDR3 contains 14 residues. CDR1 and CDR2 from the germline V gene are MNHEY and SMNVEV (reference sequence). The CDR3 is CASRFTGGDEKLFF. CDR3 coding DNA: TGTGCCAGCAGATTCACAGGGGGGGATGAAAAACTGTTTTTT.

The chain links TRBV9 to TRBJ2-1, with D perhaps TRBD2 (5 bases). Germline CDR1 reads SGDLS; CDR2 reads YYNGEE. This CDR3 region has 15 residues. Between the trimmed V and J ends, which lost 4 bases and 3 bases, there was a span of 14 bases. CDR3 coding DNA: TGTGCCAGCAGCCCTACGGGAAGTGGCTACAATGAGCAGTTCTTC. It codes for CASSPTGSGYNEQFF.

The rearrangement links TRBV18 to TRBJ1-5; D possibly corresponds to TRBD1 (6 bases). The germline V gene encodes CDR1 KGHSH and CDR2 LQKENI. Between the trimmed V and J ends, which lost 6 bases and 2 bases, there was a span of 17 bases. This CDR3 has 16 residues. The CDR3 spells CASSQLQGDGNQPQHF. CDR3 coding DNA: TGTGCCAGCTCTCAACTACAGGGAGACGGCAATCAGCCCCAGCATTTT.

The chain is built from TRBV28 and TRBJ1-5; D unresolved. The CDR3 covers 14 residues. Between the trimmed V and J ends, which lost 2 bases and 5 bases, there was a span of 10 bases. Germline V gene sequence: CDR1 MDHEN, CDR2 SYDVKM. The CDR3 DNA follows: TGTGCCAGCAGTTTAGCTCGACTGGATCAGCCCCAGCATTTT. Protein: CASSLARLDQPQHF.

The chain joins TRBV19 to TRBJ1-5; possibly TRBD1 for D (6 bases). Per germline, CDR1 LNHDA and CDR2 SQIVND (reference sequence). The length of the CDR3 is 15 residues. V dropped 6 bases and J dropped 7 bases, with 19 bases sitting between them. The CDR3 protein is CASRAGQRSGQPQHF. CDR3 bases: TGTGCCAGTAGGGCTGGACAGCGGTCGGGCCAGCCCCAGCATTTT.